Shown below are 17 T cell receptor beta chains from a single sample sequenced in a study of cytomegalovirus exposure and HLA in healthy donors. Primers for the PCR totalled 60 Vbeta and 13 Jbeta. Repertoires were generated with immunoSEQ multiplex PCR, while TCRdb's copy carries only in-frame clones and drops some. The sample lists about 71,000 clones, roughly 67% occurring once. The sequencing sample was made of PBMCs. These receptors all stem from a man aged 40-49 years in good health and CMV-seropositive.

The DNA of the CDR3 is TGTGCCAGCAGCGCGGGACAGGGGGCGGGAGAGACCCAGTACTTC. Translating it yields CASSAGQGAGETQYF. The chain carries TRBV9 and TRBJ2-5, with 12 positions matching TRBD1. V trimming: 3 bases; J trimming: 4 bases; junction bases outside the gene matches: 4. Germline V CDR1 and CDR2: SGDLS, YYNGEE. CDR3 length: 15 amino acids.

This chain connects TRBV5-6 to TRBJ1-5; weak D call: TRBD1 (5 bases). In germline, CDR1 is SGHDT, CDR2 YYEEEE. The CDR3 is 14 amino acids. Between the trimmed V and J ends, which lost 4 bases and 3 bases, there was a span of 11 bases. The CDR3, as DNA: TGTGCCAGCAGCGTCCAGGGTTTCAATCAGCCCCAGCATTTT. The encoded protein is CASSVQGFNQPQHF. The full variable domain, completed using reference TRBV5-6 and TRBJ1-5, is DAGVTQSPTHLIKTRGQQVTLRCSPKSGHDTVSWYQQALGQGPQFIFQYYEEEERQRGNFPDRFSGHQFPNYSSELNVNALLLGDSALYLCASSVQGFNQPQHFGDGTRLSIL.

V and J are TRBV7-8 and TRBJ1-5, with 9 bases lining up with TRBD1. CDR3 length equals 15 residues. The germline V gene has CDR1 SGHVS and CDR2 FQNEAQ. The ends lost 0 bases at V and 5 bases at J; junction bases unmatched: 2. CDR3 sequence reads: CASSLAGQGDQPQHF. DNA of the CDR3: TGTGCCAGCAGCTTAGCGGGACAGGGTGATCAGCCCCAGCATTTT.

The chain recombines TRBV25-1 with TRBJ1-2, with D possibly matching TRBD1 (5 bases). Germline CDR1 and CDR2: MGHDK and SYGVNS. The CDR3 runs to 13 residues. Deletions cut 3 bases from V and 2 bases from J, with 7 bases between. Here the CDR3 DNA reads TGTGCCAGCAGTGATAACAGGAACTATGGCTACACCTTC. Translated, it gives CASSDNRNYGYTF.

The V gene is TRBV6-1, the J gene TRBJ2-1, with no clear D. With 6 bases removed from V and 5 bases from J, the gap between germline ends came to 14 bases. This CDR3 has 14 amino acids. From germline, CDR1 is MNHNS and CDR2 SASEGT. CDR3 residues: CASRPLPNDNEQFF. CDR3 bases: TGTGCCAGCAGACCACTACCGAACGACAATGAGCAGTTCTTC.

This chain joins TRBV29-1 and TRBJ2-5; D remains unclear. Germline-derived CDR1 and CDR2 are SQVTM and ANQGSEA. This CDR3 is 12 amino acids long. V shed 4 bases and J shed 4 bases, with 10 bases lying between them. The DNA for the CDR3 is TGCAGCGTTGCCTCGGTCGGAGAGACCCAGTACTTC. Its translation is CSVASVGETQYF.

By sample share, this clone is large. This sequence joins TRBV4-3 and TRBJ1-1; maybe TRBD1 (5 bases). Between the trimmed V and J ends, which lost 0 bases and 0 bases, there was a span of 11 bases. Germline CDR1 and CDR2: LGHNA and YSLEER. The CDR3 is 16 amino acids. Written as DNA, the CDR3 is TGCGCCAGCAGCCAAGAATGGGGCAGACTGAACACTGAAGCTTTCTTT. As protein: CASSQEWGRLNTEAFF.

The chain is built from TRBV5-4 and TRBJ1-2; D may be TRBD1 (6 bases). Trimming removed 3 bases at V and 5 bases at J, with 14 bases between. This CDR3 spans 14 amino acids. CDR1 and CDR2 from the germline V gene are SGHNT and YYREEE (reference sequence). DNA of the CDR3: TGTGCCAGCAGCTCCTTCAGGGGCGGGTATGGCTACACCTTC. It codes for CASSSFRGGYGYTF.

This clone was picked up a small number of times. The CDR3 DNA reads TGTGCCAGCAGTTTGGTTGGGACTAGCGGATCCTACGAGCAGTACTTC. This translates into CASSLVGTSGSYEQYF. The gene calls are TRBV27 and TRBJ2-7, with 11 bases fitting TRBD2. This CDR3 region has 16 residues. Trimming took 3 bases from V and 1 from J; bases not matched to a gene: 5. CDR1 and CDR2 from the germline V gene are MNHEY and SMNVEV (reference sequence).

CDR3 DNA: TGTGCCAGCAGTTTATCGATAGGGGGGAACACTGAAGCTTTCTTT. This encodes CASSLSIGGNTEAFF. This rearrangement joins TRBV27 to TRBJ1-1; weak D call: TRBD1 (6 bases). V was pared by 0 bases and J by 1 base, with 9 bases between. The germline gives CDR1 MNHEY, CDR2 SMNVEV (reference sequence). The CDR3 has 15 amino acids.

This chain links TRBV9 with TRBJ2-3; 8 bases align to TRBD2. The CDR3 runs 19 residues. The J segment lost 2 bases and the V segment lost 0 bases, leaving 14 bases of the junction unmatched. Germline-derived CDR1 and CDR2 are SGDLS and YYNGEE. The CDR3 region has the DNA TGTGCCAGCAGCGTAGATCGGGGCGGGGGGACACGATCCACAGATACGCAGTATTTT. Its translation: CASSVDRGGGTRSTDTQYF.

This clone was observed a few times. This chain links TRBV6-5 with TRBJ2-5; D perhaps matches TRBD2 (5 bases). V lost 2 bases and J lost 1, with 8 bases in between. Germline V gene lookup returns CDR1 MNHEY and CDR2 SVGAGI. CDR3 length: 14 amino acids. The CDR3 region is CASSYAGIQETQYF. CDR3 DNA: TGTGCCAGCAGTTACGCCGGGATCCAAGAGACCCAGTACTTC.

In its sample, this clone was seen once. The genes are TRBV7-2 and TRBJ2-5; 13 nucleotides agree with TRBD2. The V gene end was trimmed by 5 bases and the J gene end by 7 bases; junction bases not matched to a gene: 4. The CDR3 extends over 14 amino acids. The germline V gene has CDR1 SGHTA and CDR2 FQGNSA. The CDR3 DNA is TGTGCCAGCAGCCTTCGGACTAGCGGGGGGACCCAGTACTTC. Encoded protein: CASSLRTSGGTQYF.

This clone was counted only a few times. In DNA form, the CDR3 reads TGTGCCAGCAGTGCCGAGACTCTATCCTACGAGCAGTACTTC. It specifies CASSAETLSYEQYF. This rearrangement joins TRBV6-1 to TRBJ2-7; the D is unclear. The germline CDR1 and CDR2 sequences are MNHNS and SASEGT. Trimming stripped 4 bases from V and 1 base from J, with 11 bases between. The CDR3 loop spans 14 amino acids.

The V gene is TRBV5-1, the J gene TRBJ2-1; a weak D match, TRBD1 (6 bases). Between the trimmed V and J ends, which lost 4 bases and 2 bases, there was a span of 13 bases. There are 15 residues in the CDR3. CDR1 is SGHRS and CDR2 is YFSETQ in the germline V gene. CDR3 sequence reads: CASSIQGITYNEQFF. CDR3 DNA sequence: TGCGCCAGCAGCATACAGGGAATCACCTACAATGAGCAGTTCTTC.

This chain connects TRBV6-5 to TRBJ2-5, with D perhaps matching TRBD2 (5 bases). This CDR3 comprises 16 residues. V was shortened by 2 bases and J by 3 bases, with 16 bases between the two germline ends. CDR1 MNHEY and CDR2 SVGAGI come from the germline V gene. The CDR3 loop reads CASSYGVSTRKETQYF. The CDR3 nucleotides read TGTGCCAGCAGTTACGGCGTTAGCACTAGGAAAGAGACCCAGTACTTC.

The gene calls are TRBV10-3 and TRBJ1-2; D unresolved. The CDR3 is made up of 13 amino acids. CDR1 ENHRY and CDR2 SYGVKD come from the germline V gene. The V end lost 7 bases, the J end lost 3 bases, and 12 bases lay between the germline ends. CDR3 DNA: TGTGCCATCACCGGGGTGGCCCACTATGGCTACACCTTC. Translation gives CAITGVAHYGYTF.